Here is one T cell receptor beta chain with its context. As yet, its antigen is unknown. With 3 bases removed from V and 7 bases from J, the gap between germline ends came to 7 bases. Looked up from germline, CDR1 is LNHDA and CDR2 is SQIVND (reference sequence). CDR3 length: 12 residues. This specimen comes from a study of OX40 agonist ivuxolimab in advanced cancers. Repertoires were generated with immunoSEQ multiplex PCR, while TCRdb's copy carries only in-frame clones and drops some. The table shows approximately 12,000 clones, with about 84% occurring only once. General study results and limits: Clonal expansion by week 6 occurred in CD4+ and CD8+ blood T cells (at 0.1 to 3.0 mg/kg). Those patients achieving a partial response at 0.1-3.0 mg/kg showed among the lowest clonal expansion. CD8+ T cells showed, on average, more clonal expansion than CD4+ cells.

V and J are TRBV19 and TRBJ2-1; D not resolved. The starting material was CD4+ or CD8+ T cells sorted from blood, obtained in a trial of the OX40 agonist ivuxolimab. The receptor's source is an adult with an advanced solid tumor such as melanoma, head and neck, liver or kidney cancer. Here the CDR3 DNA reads TGTGCCAGTAGTATGAACCGGAATGAGCAGTTCTTC. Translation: CASSMNRNEQFF.